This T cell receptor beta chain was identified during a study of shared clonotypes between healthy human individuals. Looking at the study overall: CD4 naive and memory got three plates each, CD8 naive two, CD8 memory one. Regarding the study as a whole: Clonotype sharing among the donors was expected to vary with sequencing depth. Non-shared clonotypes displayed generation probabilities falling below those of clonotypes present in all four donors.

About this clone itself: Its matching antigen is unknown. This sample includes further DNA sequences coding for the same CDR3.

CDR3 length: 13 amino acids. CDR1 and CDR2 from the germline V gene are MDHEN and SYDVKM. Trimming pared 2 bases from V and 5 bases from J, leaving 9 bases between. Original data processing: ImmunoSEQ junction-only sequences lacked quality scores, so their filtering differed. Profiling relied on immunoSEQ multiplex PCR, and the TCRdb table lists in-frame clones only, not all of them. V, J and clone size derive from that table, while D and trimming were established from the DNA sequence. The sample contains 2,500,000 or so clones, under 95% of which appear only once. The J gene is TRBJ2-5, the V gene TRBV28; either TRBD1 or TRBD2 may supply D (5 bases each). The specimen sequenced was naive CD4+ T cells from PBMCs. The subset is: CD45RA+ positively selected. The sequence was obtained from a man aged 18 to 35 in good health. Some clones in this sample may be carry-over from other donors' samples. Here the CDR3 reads CASSLMGRETQYF. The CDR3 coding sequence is TGTGCCAGCAGTTTAATGGGACGGGAGACCCAGTACTTC.